This TCR beta chain was identified in a study of Tregs in tolerant kidney transplant recipients. Findings and caveats of the study: Expanding Tregs on activated donor B cells appeared to best identify donor-specific TCRbeta clones.

Unstimulated regulatory T cells (CD4+CD25+CD127-), CD4+CD25- non-regulatory cells, CD4 and CD8 cells were FACS-sorted from thawed PBMCs. Assay: immunoSEQ multiplex PCR; the TCRdb copy retains only in-frame clones and omits some. The table records more than 60,000 clones, roughly 91% of them present only once. Germline V gene lookup returns CDR1 MDHEN and CDR2 SYDVKM. The germline V and J ends were trimmed by 4 bases and 2 bases, with 12 bases remaining between them. The CDR3 covers 15 residues. The table lists this clone with a count of one. Its antigen is undetermined. This TCR was sampled from a human donor who received a combined kidney and bone marrow transplant. This chain joins TRBV28 and TRBJ1-5, with D possibly being TRBD1 (6 bases). The starting material was CD4+ T cells from blood, obtained before the transplant. In DNA form, the CDR3 reads TGTGCCAGCAGTTGGGGACAAACCGGCAATCAGCCCCAGCATTTT. Protein: CASSWGQTGNQPQHF.